This T cell receptor beta chain was identified in a study of cytomegalovirus exposure and HLA in healthy donors. The study's findings and limits: When the data were analyzed later, several of the most significant clusters appeared to be linked to common viral pathogens. TRBV6-2, TRBV6-3 and other indistinguishable V segments were excluded. It was reported that the classifier diagnosed cytomegalovirus status with high specificity and sensitivity in both the original and validation cohorts. The study put around 180 TCR beta chains on its list as cytomegalovirus-associated.

PCR used 60 Vbeta primers and 13 Jbeta primers. This table comes from immunoSEQ multiplex PCR, and its TCRdb copy is limited to in-frame clones, with some not included. The sample holds some 120,000 clones, 60% to 85% seen once. V gave up 1 base and J gave up 5 bases; unmatched junction bases: 7. Germline CDR1 is SGHVS and CDR2 is FQNEAQ. CDR3 length: 15 amino acids. In the case of this clone: The antigen remains undetermined.

This sequence joins TRBV7-8 and TRBJ1-2, with 7 bases that match TRBD1. Material: PBMCs. This receptor was obtained from a woman aged 40 to 50 in good health and CMV-seropositive. The CDR3 region has the DNA TGTGCCAGCAGCTTAGAACAGGGGAGTTGGTATGGCTACACCTTC. Translated: CASSLEQGSWYGYTF.